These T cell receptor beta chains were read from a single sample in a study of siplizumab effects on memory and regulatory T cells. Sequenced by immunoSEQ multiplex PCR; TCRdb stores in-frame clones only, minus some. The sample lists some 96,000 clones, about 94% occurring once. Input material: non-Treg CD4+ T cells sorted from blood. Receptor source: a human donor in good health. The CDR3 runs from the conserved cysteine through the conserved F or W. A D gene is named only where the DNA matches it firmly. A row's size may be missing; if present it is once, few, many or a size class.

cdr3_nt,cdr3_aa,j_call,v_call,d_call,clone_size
TGTGCCAGCTCACCACCCCACAGGGAAGAGACCCAGTACTTC,CASSPPHREETQYF,TRBJ2-5,TRBV18,-,-
TGTGCCAGCAGTCGGACAGGGGCTGGCAATGAGCAGTTCTTC,CASSRTGAGNEQFF,TRBJ2-1,TRBV7-9,TRBD1,once
TGTACAACTATGACGACAGGATCCCACGAGCAGTACTTC,CTTMTTGSHEQYF,TRBJ2-7,TRBV10-3,-,-
TGTGCCAGCAGTGAGGGGTCTGGAAACACCATATATTTT,CASSEGSGNTIYF,TRBJ1-3,TRBV28,-,-
TGTGCCAGTAGTATAGATAGGGATCAGCCCCAGCATTTT,CASSIDRDQPQHF,TRBJ1-5,TRBV19,-,-
TGTGCCAGCAGCGTGGCCCTCGGGGTCAGCTCCCAAGAGACCCAGTACTTC,CASSVALGVSSQETQYF,TRBJ2-5,TRBV9,-,-
TGTGCCAGTAGTCGCCTCGGAAGCACAGATACGCAGTATTTT,CASSRLGSTDTQYF,TRBJ2-3,TRBV19,-,-
TGCGCCAGCAGCCAAGACCCTACTTACAATGAGCAGTTCTTC,CASSQDPTYNEQFF,TRBJ2-1,TRBV4-1,-,-
TGTGCCAGCACTACATCTAGCGGGGGCTACGAGCAGTACTTC,CASTTSSGGYEQYF,TRBJ2-7,TRBV18,TRBD2,once
TGTGCCAGCAGTTTCGGGACGATTCTGAACACCGGGGAGCTGTTTTTT,CASSFGTILNTGELFF,TRBJ2-2,TRBV27,-,-
TGTGCCAGCAGCCTACAGGGGGTCTCCTACGAGCAGTACTTC,CASSLQGVSYEQYF,TRBJ2-7,TRBV5-6,TRBD1,-
TGTGCCAGCAGCGCCCTGACAGGGGTCGGTGGCTACACCTTC,CASSALTGVGGYTF,TRBJ1-2,TRBV2,TRBD1,-
TGTGCCAGCAGCCTAGCGGGAGACACCTACGAGCAGTACTTC,CASSLAGDTYEQYF,TRBJ2-7,TRBV2,TRBD2,-
TGTGCCAGCAGCCGGAATTACAGGGGACTGAACACCGGGGAGCTGTTTTTT,CASSRNYRGLNTGELFF,TRBJ2-2,TRBV4-2,-,-
TGTGCCAGCAGCTTGCGGACAGGGTGGTCTAATGAAAAACTGTTTTTT,CASSLRTGWSNEKLFF,TRBJ1-4,TRBV5-6,TRBD1,once
TGCGCCAGCAGCTTGGCTCAGAACACCGGGGAGCTGTTTTTT,CASSLAQNTGELFF,TRBJ2-2,TRBV5-1,-,-
TGTGCCACCAGCAGAGTCGGGGGCGCCGACTATGGCTACACCTTC,CATSRVGGADYGYTF,TRBJ1-2,TRBV15,-,once
TGCGCCAGCAGCTCAGACAGGGGGTACGCAGATACGCAGTATTTT,CASSSDRGYADTQYF,TRBJ2-3,TRBV5-1,TRBD1,-
TGCGCCAGCAGCTCACAAGCGAACTCCTACGAGCAGTACTTC,CASSSQANSYEQYF,TRBJ2-7,TRBV5-1,-,-
TGTGCCTGGGGGGGACTAAACAATGAGCAGTTCTTC,CAWGGLNNEQFF,TRBJ2-1,TRBV30,TRBD2,-
TGTGCCAGCAGCTTAGCAGGGGCCGACACTGAAGCTTTCTTT,CASSLAGADTEAFF,TRBJ1-1,TRBV7-9,-,-
TGTGCCACCAGCAGAGAACAACCTGGGGCCAACGTCCTGACTTTC,CATSREQPGANVLTF,TRBJ2-6,TRBV15,-,-
TGTGCCAGCAGCCAGGGCTTCTACACAGATACGCAGTATTTT,CASSQGFYTDTQYF,TRBJ2-3,TRBV28,-,-
TGTGCCAGCAGTGAATTTGGGTGGACTAGTCGCGAGACCCAGTACTTC,CASSEFGWTSRETQYF,TRBJ2-5,TRBV25-1,TRBD2,-
TGTGCCAGTAGTATATCCACATACCAGCCCCAGCATTTT,CASSISTYQPQHF,TRBJ1-5,TRBV19,-,-
TGTGCAAGTCGAAGGGGGACAGGGAACACAGATACGCAGTATTTT,CASRRGTGNTDTQYF,TRBJ2-3,TRBV12-2,-,-
TGTGCCAGCAGCCGCGGGTACAGGGGACCCTACGAGCAGTACTTC,CASSRGYRGPYEQYF,TRBJ2-7,TRBV7-2,TRBD1,-
TGTGCCAGCAGCAGGGGGCTTAGGAATGAGCAGTTCTTC,CASSRGLRNEQFF,TRBJ2-1,TRBV5-6,TRBD1,-
TGCGCCAGCAGCCCCGGGGGGGGAGGTCAAATCACAGATACGCAGTATTTT,CASSPGGGGQITDTQYF,TRBJ2-3,TRBV5-1,TRBD2,few
TGCGCCAGCTCTCGAGGGGGGACGGCGAACACTGAAGCTTTCTTT,CASSRGGTANTEAFF,TRBJ1-1,TRBV10-1,-,-
TGTGCCAGCAGCTATGCAGGGCTCGCCGGGGAGCTGTTTTTT,CASSYAGLAGELFF,TRBJ2-2,TRBV5-5,-,-
TGTGCCAGCAATTTAGGGGATATAGCGGGATATAACACCGGGGAGCTGTTTTTT,CASNLGDIAGYNTGELFF,TRBJ2-2,TRBV28,TRBD2,-
TGTGCCAGCAGCCCGATTCGAGCACAGCGCTACGAGCAGTACTTC,CASSPIRAQRYEQYF,TRBJ2-7,TRBV11-2,-,-
TGTGCCAGCAGCTTAGATAGCAATCAGCCCCAGCATTTT,CASSLDSNQPQHF,TRBJ1-5,TRBV5-5,-,-
TGTGCCAGCTCTGAGGCGGCTGGAAACACCATATATTTT,CASSEAAGNTIYF,TRBJ1-3,TRBV6-1,-,once
TGTGCCAGCAGCCTTACCTTTAGCCACGAGCAGTACTTC,CASSLTFSHEQYF,TRBJ2-7,TRBV6-6,-,-
TGTGCCAGCAGCTCCGCCCTCACAGATACGCAGTATTTT,CASSSALTDTQYF,TRBJ2-3,TRBV7-3,-,-
TGCGCCAGCACTCCTGTTCTGACTTCACTTAGCACAGATACGCAGTATTTT,CASTPVLTSLSTDTQYF,TRBJ2-3,TRBV10-2,-,-
TGCGCCAGCATCTGGTCGGTGGCAGGCAAGGGGGGGTTCTATGGCTACACCTTC,CASIWSVAGKGGFYGYTF,TRBJ1-2,TRBV23-1,-,-
TGTGCCAGCTCACCAGACAGGGGGCTTATAGGCTACACCTTC,CASSPDRGLIGYTF,TRBJ1-2,TRBV18,TRBD1,-
TGTGCCAGCAGCCAAGGGACTTGGAGCTCCTACAATGAGCAGTTCTTC,CASSQGTWSSYNEQFF,TRBJ2-1,TRBV7-9,-,-